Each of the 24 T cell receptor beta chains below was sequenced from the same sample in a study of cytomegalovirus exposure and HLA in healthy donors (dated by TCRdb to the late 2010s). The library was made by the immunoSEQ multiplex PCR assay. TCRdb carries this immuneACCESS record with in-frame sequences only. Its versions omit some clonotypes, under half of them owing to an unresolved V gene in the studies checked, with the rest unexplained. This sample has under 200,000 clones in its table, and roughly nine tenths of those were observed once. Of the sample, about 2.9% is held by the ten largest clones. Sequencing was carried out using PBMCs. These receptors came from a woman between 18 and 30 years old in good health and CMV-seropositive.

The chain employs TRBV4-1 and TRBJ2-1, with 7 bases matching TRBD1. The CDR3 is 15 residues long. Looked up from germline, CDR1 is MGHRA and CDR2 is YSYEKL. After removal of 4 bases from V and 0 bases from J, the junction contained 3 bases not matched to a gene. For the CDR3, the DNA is TGCGCCAGCAGCCGCCGGGACAGCTCCTACAATGAGCAGTTCTTC. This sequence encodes CASSRRDSSYNEQFF.

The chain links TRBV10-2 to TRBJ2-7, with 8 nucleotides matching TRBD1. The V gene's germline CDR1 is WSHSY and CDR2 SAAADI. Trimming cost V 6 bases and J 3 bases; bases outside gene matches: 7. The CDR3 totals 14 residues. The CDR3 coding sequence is TGCGCCAGCAGAGACCCCGGGACAGGCTACGAGCAGTACTTC. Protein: CASRDPGTGYEQYF.

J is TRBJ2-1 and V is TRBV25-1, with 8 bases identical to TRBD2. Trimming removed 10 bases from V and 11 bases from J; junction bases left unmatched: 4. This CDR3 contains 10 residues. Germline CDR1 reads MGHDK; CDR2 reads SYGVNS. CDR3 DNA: TGTGCCACGCGGGAGGACCAGCAGTTCTTC. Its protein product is CATREDQQFF. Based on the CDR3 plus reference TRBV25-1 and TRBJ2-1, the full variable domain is EADIYQTPRYLVIGTGKKITLECSQTMGHDKMYWYQQDPGMELHLIHYSYGVNSTEKGDLSSESTVSRIRTEHFPLTLESARPSHTSQYLCATREDQQFFGPGTRLTVL.

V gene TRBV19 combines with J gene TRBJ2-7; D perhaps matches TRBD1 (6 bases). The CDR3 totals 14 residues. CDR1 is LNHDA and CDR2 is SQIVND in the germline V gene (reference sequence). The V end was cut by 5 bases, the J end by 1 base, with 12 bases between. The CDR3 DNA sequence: TGTGCCAGTAGTCCTTGGGGGCCTTCCTACGAGCAGTACTTC. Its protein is CASSPWGPSYEQYF.

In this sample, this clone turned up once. CDR3 in DNA: TGTGCCAGCAGCTTAGGCCTAGCGGGGACCACCTACAATGAGCAGTTCTTC. This gives the protein CASSLGLAGTTYNEQFF. The chain carries TRBV7-2 and TRBJ2-1; TRBD2 matches at 9 bases. Germline V gene data show CDR1 as SGHTA and CDR2 as FQGNSA. This CDR3 region has 17 residues. The V segment lost 1 base and the J segment 2 bases; nucleotides outside the gene matches: 6.

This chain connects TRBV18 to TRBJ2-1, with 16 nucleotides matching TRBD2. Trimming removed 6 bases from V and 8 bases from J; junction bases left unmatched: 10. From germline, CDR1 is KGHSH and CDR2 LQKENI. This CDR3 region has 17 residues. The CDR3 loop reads CASSRGLAGGPNHEQFF. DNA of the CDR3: TGTGCCAGCTCGCGGGGACTAGCGGGAGGGCCAAACCATGAGCAGTTCTTC. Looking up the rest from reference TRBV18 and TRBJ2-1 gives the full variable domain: NAGVMQNPRHLVRRRGQEARLRCSPMKGHSHVYWYRQLPEEGLKFMVYLQKENIIDESGMPKERFSAEFPKEGPSILRIQQVVRGDSAAYFCASSRGLAGGPNHEQFFGPGTRLTVL.

Here the CDR3 DNA reads TGTGCCAGCAGCCTTACTAGCGGGACGAACACCGGGGAGCTGTTTTTT. This translates into CASSLTSGTNTGELFF. This chain uses TRBV7-2 with TRBJ2-2; 10 bases match TRBD2. Germline lookup yields CDR1 SGHTA and CDR2 FQGNSA. This CDR3 comprises 16 residues. V shed 5 bases, J shed 0 bases, and the junction held 3 bases outside the gene matches.

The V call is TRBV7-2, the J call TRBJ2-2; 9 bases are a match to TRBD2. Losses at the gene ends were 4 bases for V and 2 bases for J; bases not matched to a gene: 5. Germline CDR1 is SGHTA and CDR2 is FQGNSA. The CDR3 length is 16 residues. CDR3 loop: CASSYAGTSNTGELFF. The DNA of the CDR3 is TGTGCCAGCAGCTACGCCGGGACTAGCAACACCGGGGAGCTGTTTTTT.

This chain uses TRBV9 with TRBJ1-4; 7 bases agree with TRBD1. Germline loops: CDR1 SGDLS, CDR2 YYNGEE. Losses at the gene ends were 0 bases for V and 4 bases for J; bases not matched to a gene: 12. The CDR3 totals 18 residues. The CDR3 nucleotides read TGTGCCAGCAGCGTAGGGTTTGGTGAGACAGGGAATAATGAAAAACTGTTTTTT. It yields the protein CASSVGFGETGNNEKLFF.

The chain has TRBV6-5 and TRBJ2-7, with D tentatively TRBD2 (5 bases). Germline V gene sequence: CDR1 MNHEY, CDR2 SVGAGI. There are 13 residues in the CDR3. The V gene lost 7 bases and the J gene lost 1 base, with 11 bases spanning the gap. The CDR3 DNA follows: TGTGCCAGCACCCTACCGGGGTCCTACGAGCAGTACTTC. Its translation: CASTLPGSYEQYF.

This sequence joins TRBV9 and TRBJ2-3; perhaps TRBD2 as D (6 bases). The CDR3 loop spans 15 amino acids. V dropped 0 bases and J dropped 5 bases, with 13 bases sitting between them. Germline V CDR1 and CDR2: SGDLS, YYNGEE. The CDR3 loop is CASSVGGGVGDTQYF. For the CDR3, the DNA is TGTGCCAGCAGCGTAGGAGGAGGGGTGGGAGATACGCAGTATTTT.

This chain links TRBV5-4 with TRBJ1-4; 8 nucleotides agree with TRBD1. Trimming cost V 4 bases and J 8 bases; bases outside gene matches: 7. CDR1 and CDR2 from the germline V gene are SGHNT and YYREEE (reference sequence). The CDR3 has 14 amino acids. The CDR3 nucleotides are TGTGCCAGCAGCCGGGACAGGTCCGTAGAAAAACTGTTTTTT. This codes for CASSRDRSVEKLFF.

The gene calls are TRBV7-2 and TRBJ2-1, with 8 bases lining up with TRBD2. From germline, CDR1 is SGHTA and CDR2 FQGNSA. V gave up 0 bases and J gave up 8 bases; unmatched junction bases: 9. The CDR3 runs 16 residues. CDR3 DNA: TGTGCCAGCAGCTTAGCGCGGGGGGCGCAATGGGATGAGCAGTTCTTC. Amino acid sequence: CASSLARGAQWDEQFF.

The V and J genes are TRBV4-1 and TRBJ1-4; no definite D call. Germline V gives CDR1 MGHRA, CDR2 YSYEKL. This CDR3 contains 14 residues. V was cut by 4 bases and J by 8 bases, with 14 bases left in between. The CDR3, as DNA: TGCGCCAGCAGCCGAGTCCGGGGAAGCGAAAAACTGTTTTTT. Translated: CASSRVRGSEKLFF.

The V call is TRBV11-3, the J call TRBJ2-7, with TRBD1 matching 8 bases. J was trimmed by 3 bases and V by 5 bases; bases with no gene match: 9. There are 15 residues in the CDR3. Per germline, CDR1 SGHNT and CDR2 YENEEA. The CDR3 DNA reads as TGTGCCAGCAGCCGCGGACAGGGAGAAAGCTACGAGCAGTACTTC. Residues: CASSRGQGESYEQYF. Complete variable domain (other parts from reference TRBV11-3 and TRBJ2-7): EAGVVQSPRYKIIEKKQPVAFWCNPISGHNTLYWYLQNLGQGPELLIRYENEEAVDDSQLPKDRFSAERLKGVDSTLKIQPAELGDSAVYLCASSRGQGESYEQYFGPGTRLTVT.

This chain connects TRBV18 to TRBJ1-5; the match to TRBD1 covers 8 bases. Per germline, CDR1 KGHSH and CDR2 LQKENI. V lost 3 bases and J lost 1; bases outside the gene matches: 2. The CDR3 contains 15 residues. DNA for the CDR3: TGTGCCAGCTCACCGGGACAGGCGAGCAATCAGCCCCAGCATTTT. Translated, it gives CASSPGQASNQPQHF.

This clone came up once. The CDR3 nucleotides read TGTGCCAGCAGCCCTCCCCTAGCCACAGATACGCAGTATTTT. Its protein is CASSPPLATDTQYF. The chain joins TRBV7-9 to TRBJ2-3; TRBD2 might be the D (5 bases). Deletions cut 5 bases from V and 2 bases from J, with 11 bases between. The CDR3 sequence is 14 residues long. CDR1 and CDR2 (germline): SEHNR, FQNEAQ (reference sequence).

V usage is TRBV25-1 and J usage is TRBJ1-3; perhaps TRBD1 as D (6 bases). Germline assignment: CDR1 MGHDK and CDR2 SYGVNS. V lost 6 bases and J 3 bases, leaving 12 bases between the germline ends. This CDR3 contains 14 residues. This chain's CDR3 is CASSLGQSGNTIYF. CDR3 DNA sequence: TGTGCCAGCAGCTTAGGACAGAGTGGAAACACCATATATTTT. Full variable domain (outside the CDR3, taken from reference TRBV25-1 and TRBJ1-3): EADIYQTPRYLVIGTGKKITLECSQTMGHDKMYWYQQDPGMELHLIHYSYGVNSTEKGDLSSESTVSRIRTEHFPLTLESARPSHTSQYLCASSLGQSGNTIYFGEGSWLTVV.

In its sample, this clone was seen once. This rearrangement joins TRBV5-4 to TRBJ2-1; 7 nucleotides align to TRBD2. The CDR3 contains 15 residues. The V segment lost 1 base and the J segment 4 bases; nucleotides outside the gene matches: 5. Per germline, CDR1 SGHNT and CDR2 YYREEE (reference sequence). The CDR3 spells CASSLTAGDYNEQFF. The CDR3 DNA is TGTGCCAGCAGCTTGACTGCGGGGGATTACAATGAGCAGTTCTTC.

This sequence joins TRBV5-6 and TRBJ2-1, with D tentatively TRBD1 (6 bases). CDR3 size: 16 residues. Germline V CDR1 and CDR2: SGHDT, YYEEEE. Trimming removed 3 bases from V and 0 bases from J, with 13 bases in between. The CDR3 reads CASSSLQQGSYNEQFF. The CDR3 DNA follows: TGTGCCAGCAGCTCCCTTCAACAGGGCTCCTACAATGAGCAGTTCTTC.

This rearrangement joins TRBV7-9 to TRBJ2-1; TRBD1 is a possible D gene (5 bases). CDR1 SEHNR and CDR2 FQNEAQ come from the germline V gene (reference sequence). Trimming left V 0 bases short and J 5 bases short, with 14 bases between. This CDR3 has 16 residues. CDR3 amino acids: CASSLAGPPQNNEQFF. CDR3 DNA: TGTGCCAGCAGCTTAGCGGGGCCGCCCCAAAACAATGAGCAGTTCTTC.

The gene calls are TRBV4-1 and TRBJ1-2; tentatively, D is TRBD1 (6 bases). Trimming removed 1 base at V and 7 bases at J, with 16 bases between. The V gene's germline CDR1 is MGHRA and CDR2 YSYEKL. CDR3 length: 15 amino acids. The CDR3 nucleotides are TGCGCCAGCAGCCAAGTTCAGGGGAATTTGGTTGGCTACACCTTC. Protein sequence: CASSQVQGNLVGYTF.

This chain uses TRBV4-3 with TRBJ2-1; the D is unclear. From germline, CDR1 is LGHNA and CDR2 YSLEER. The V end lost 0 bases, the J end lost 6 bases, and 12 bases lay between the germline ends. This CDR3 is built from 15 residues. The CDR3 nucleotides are TGCGCCAGCAGCCAAGAGGGTGACTGGTTCAATGAGCAGTTCTTC. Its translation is CASSQEGDWFNEQFF.

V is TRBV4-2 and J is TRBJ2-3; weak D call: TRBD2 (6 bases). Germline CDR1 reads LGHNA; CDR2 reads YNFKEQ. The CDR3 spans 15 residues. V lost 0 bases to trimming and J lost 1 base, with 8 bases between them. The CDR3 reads CASSQEASGTDTQYF. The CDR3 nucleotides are TGTGCCAGCAGCCAAGAGGCTAGCGGCACAGATACGCAGTATTTT.